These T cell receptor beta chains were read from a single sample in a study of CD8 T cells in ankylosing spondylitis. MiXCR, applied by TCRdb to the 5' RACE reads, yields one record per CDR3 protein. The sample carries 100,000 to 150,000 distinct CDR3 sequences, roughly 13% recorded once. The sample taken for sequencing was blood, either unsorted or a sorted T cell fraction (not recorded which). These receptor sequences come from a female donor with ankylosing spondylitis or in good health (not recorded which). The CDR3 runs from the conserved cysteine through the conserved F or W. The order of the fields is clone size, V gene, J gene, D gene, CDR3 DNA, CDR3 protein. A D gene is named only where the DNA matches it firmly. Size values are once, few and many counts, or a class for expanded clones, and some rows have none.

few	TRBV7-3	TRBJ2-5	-	TGTGCCAGCAGCCCCGGTGGAAACGGGGAGACCCAGTACTTC	CASSPGGNGETQYF
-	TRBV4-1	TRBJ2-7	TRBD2	TGCGCCAGCAGCCAGGGGACTAGCGGGACATACGAGCAGTACTTC	CASSQGTSGTYEQYF
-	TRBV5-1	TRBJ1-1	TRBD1	TGCGCCAGCAGCTGGGGACAGGGCCCCGCCATGGGGACTGAAGCTTTCTTT	CASSWGQGPAMGTEAFF
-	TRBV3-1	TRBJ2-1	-	TGTCCCAGCAGGGGGGCAAAAACTGATGAGCAGTTCTTC	CPSRGAKTDEQFF
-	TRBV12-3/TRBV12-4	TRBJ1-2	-	TGTGCCAGCAGTTTAATGGGCTATGGCTACACCTTC	CASSLMGYGYTF
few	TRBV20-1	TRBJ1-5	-	TGCAGTGCTAAGCAGGGCCTTCAGCCCCAGCATTTT	CSAKQGLQPQHF
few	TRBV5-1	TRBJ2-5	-	TGCGCCAGCAGCTTTGGACTCCAAGAGACCCAGTACTTC	CASSFGLQETQYF
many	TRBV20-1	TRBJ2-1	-	TGCAGTGCTAGAAGGGCGGGGATAGATTTTCGGCAGTTCTTC	CSARRAGIDFRQFF
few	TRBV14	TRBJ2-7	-	TGTGCCAGCAGCCAAGATCAGGAGTACTACGAGCAGTACTTC	CASSQDQEYYEQYF
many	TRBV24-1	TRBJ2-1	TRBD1	TGTGCCACTGCTCCGGGACAGCCTCCCAGTTCAGAGTTCTTC	CATAPGQPPSSEFF
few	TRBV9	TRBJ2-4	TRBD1	TGTGCCAGCAGCGGTGAGGACAGGGACGGGAAAAACATTCAGTACTTC	CASSGEDRDGKNIQYF
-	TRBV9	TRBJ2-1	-	TGTGCCAGCAGCCCGGGGACTTCAGGGAATGAGCAGTTCTTC	CASSPGTSGNEQFF
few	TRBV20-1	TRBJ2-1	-	TGCAGTGCTAGAGATCCGCGGGGGCTCCCCTTCGATGAGCAGTTCTTC	CSARDPRGLPFDEQFF
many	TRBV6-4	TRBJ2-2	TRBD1	TGTGCCAGCAGTGACTCTGAACAGGGGGGCGCCGGGGAGCTGTTTTTT	CASSDSEQGGAGELFF
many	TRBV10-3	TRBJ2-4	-	TGTGCCATCAGTGAGTCACTAGCCAACGCCAAAAACATTCAGTACTTC	CAISESLANAKNIQYF
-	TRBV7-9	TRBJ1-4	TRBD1	TGTGCCAGTACCCGGGGACAGGGAACTAATGAAAAACTGTTTTTT	CASTRGQGTNEKLFF
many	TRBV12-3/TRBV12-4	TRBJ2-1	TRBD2	TGTGCCAGCAGTTCCCCACTAGCGGGGGTGTACAATGAGCAGTTCTTC	CASSSPLAGVYNEQFF
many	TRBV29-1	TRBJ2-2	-	TGCAGCGTTGATTCCAGGAACACCGGGGAGCTGTTTTTT	CSVDSRNTGELFF
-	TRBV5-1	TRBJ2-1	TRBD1	TGCGCCAGCAGCCTCTGGGACAGGGGGGGCGATGAGCAGTTCTTC	CASSLWDRGGDEQFF
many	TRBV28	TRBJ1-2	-	TGTGCCAGCAGTCCACCGAGTAACTATGGCTACACCTTC	CASSPPSNYGYTF
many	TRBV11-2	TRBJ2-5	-	TGTGCCAGCAGCTTGTGGGCCGGTAAAGAGACCCAGTACTTC	CASSLWAGKETQYF